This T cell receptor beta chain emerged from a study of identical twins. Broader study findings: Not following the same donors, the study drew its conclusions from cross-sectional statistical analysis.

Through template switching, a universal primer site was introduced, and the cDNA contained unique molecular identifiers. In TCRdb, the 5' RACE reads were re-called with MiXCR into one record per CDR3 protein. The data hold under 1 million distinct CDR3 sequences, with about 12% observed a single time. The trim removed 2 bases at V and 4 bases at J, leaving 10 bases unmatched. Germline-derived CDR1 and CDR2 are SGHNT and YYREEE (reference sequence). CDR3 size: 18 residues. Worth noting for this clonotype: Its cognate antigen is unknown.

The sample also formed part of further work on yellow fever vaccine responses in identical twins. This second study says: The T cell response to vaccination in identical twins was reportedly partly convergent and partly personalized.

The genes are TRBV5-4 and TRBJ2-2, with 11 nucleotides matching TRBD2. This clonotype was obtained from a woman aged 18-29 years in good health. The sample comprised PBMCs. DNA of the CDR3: TGTGCCAGCAGCTTTGATAGCGGGGGGGCCCGGGGCACCGGGGAGCTGTTTTTT. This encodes CASSFDSGGARGTGELFF. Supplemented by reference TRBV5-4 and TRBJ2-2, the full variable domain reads ETGVTQSPTHLIKTRGQQVTLRCSSQSGHNTVSWYQQALGQGPQFIFQYYREEENGRGNFPPRFSGLQFPNYSSELNVNALELDDSALYLCASSFDSGGARGTGELFFGEGSRLTVL.